The T cell receptor beta chain under discussion was sequenced for a study of blood T cell repertoires in COVID-19. Study summary: PBMCs, B-cell-depleted T cells, or T cells were the source of the cDNA or gDNA that made up the material.

Profiling relied on immunoSEQ multiplex PCR, and the TCRdb table lists in-frame clones only, not all of them. The sample has hundreds of thousands of clones; roughly nine tenths are singletons. This CDR3 is 13 amino acids long. Trimming stripped 4 bases from V and 3 bases from J, with 10 bases between. Germline assignment: CDR1 SGHRS and CDR2 YFSETQ. The Seattle patients joined while their infection was active and were tracked longitudinally afterward. The chain employs TRBV5-1 and TRBJ2-5; D is perhaps TRBD2 (6 bases). Sequenced sample: peripheral blood. The TCR sequence derives from a woman in her thirties with COVID-19, enrolled during active disease. The CDR3 sequence is CASSAGLEETQYF. For the CDR3, the DNA is TGCGCCAGCAGCGCGGGACTGGAAGAGACCCAGTACTTC.